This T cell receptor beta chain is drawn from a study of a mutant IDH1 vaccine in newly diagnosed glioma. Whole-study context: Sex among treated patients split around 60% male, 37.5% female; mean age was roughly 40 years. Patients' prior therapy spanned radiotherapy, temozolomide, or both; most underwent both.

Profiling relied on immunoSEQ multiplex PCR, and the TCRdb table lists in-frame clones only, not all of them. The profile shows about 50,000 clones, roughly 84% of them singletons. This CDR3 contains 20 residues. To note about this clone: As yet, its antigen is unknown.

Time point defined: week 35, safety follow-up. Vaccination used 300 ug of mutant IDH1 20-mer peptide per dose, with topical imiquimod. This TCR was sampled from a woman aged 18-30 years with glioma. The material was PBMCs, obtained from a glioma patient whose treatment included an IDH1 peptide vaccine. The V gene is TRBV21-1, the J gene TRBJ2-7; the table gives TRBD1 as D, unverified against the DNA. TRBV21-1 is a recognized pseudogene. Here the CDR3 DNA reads TGTGCCAGCAGCAAAATGTGGGACAGGGTTAGACCGGGGAGTGACTACGAGCAGTACTTC. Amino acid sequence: CASSKMWDRVRPGSDYEQYF.